This T cell receptor beta chain was identified during a study of blood T cell repertoires in COVID-19. On the study more broadly: Specimens from acute and convalescent COVID-19 originated in the United States, Italy and Spain. Nucleic acid was either cDNA or gDNA, and it came from T cells, B-cell-depleted T cells, or PBMCs.

Germline V gene sequence: CDR1 MNHEY, CDR2 SMNVEV (reference sequence). This CDR3 has 15 amino acids. Deletions cut 1 base from V and 2 bases from J, with 9 bases between. Per the original data handling: The authors estimated nucleated cell counts from reference gene primer amplification. Assay: immunoSEQ multiplex PCR; the TCRdb copy retains only in-frame clones and omits some. The DNA was the basis for D and trimming; V, J and clone size are from that table. The top ten hold less than 3.5% of the sample, which has 300,000 to 350,000 clones, approximately 87% seen once. Seattle participants joined during active infection and were tracked over time.

The chain has TRBV27 and TRBJ2-1; no reliable D call. The material sequenced was peripheral blood. The receptor was isolated from a woman aged 25 to 45 with COVID-19, enrolled during active disease. The DNA of the CDR3 is TGTGCCAGCAGTTTATATCAGGAAACCTACAATGAGCAGTTCTTC. Translation gives CASSLYQETYNEQFF.